This is a list of T cell receptor beta chains from one sample in a study of T cell changes during pregnancy in multiple sclerosis. TCRdb's table, derived via immunoSEQ multiplex PCR, lists solely in-frame clones and lacks some. The sample lists about 43,000 clones; under 95% were seen once. The specimen sequenced was PBMCs (not recorded whether the cells were cultured). Receptors were obtained from a female donor with multiple sclerosis, enrolled in a pregnancy study. CDR3s include the opening cysteine and the closing phenylalanine or tryptophan.

>TRBV7-9
CASSLERVTGEKLFF
>TRBV30
CAWSGTSSGAFF
>TRBV5-1
CASSLGQGATGNTIYF
>TRBV19
CASSILAERDNQPQHF
>TRBV19
CASSTRAEPYNEQFF
>TRBV7-9
CASRLTGTGPGEQYF
>TRBV5-6
CASSLSGIGYGYTF
>TRBV2
CASRDGSPGKLFF
>TRBV6-1
CASTVGRSSYEQYF
>TRBV7-2
CASSLIPQTSGKVNIQYF
>TRBV6-5
CASRPGGGIYEQYF
>TRBV2
CASRAGLDEKLFF
>TRBV19
CASSSTGAPETQYF
>TRBV4-2
CASSQESRSVYEQYF
>TRBV5-4
CASSLAGPTSGNTIYF
>TRBV4-3
CASSQADRAPNEQFF
>TRBV30
CAWSIGSNTGELFF
>TRBV4-3
CASSQDGFADRSYNEQFF
>TRBV13
CASSTRQVFTGELFF
>TRBV6-5
CASSSQPGGVEQYF
>TRBV10-1
CASSDEQGYDEQYF
>TRBV10-3
CAISTPTGTHNNEQFF
>TRBV30
CAWSSYVLAGNNTGELFF
>TRBV4-3
CASSQWEQGATGANVLTF
>TRBV19
CASSSQQTDTQYF
>TRBV11-3
CASSLDGNSLSTQYF
>TRBV4-3
CASSQANDMNTGELFF
>TRBV28
CASSLPGLHNEQFF
>TRBV4-1
CASHASLRYNEQFF
>TRBV27
CASSSTIRDAYSLAKNIQYF
>TRBV7-9
CASSSWDRGNTEAFF
>TRBV5-6
CASSLVGRSNNEQFF
>TRBV9
CASSVKWRKSTDTQYF
>TRBV13
CASSLMGGTSTQETQYF
>TRBV11-2
CASSLLRPTPNSPFLYF
>TRBV28
CASSLTGLNTEAFF
>TRBV11-2
CASSLVQQETQYF
>TRBV4-2
CASSHGSGLDYEQYF
>TRBV7-3
CASSSASGRGSEQFF
>TRBV4-3
CASSQDLGGVYNEQFF
>TRBV7-8
CASSLDSHFSYEQYF
>TRBV19
CASSITGGTGELFF
>TRBV7-9
CASSLGALAGVNEQFF
>TRBV7-9
CASSPGQVYEQYF
>TRBV6-1
CASIPGGVGRYEQYF
>TRBV13
CASSGGTSGYNEQFF
>TRBV5-1
CASSVGTGYYGYTF
>TRBV6-1
CASREQGAPIREQYF
>TRBV19
CASSISGASSYEQYF
>TRBV7-9
CASSFLSGGTYEQYF
>TRBV7-2
CASSPGWGNQPQHF
>TRBV6-1
CASSEGTEAFF
>TRBV6-6
CATESERYNEQFF